The 12 T cell receptor beta chains below were found in one sample sequenced in a study of shared clonotypes between healthy human individuals. CD45RO-negative, CCR7-positively selected cells formed the naive CD8 fraction, excluding terminally differentiated effector memory CD45RA+ cells. The data were produced by immunoSEQ multiplex PCR, yet TCRdb's version contains in-frame clones alone and is incomplete. The table includes a few million clones, roughly 93% detected once. The sequenced material came from naive CD8+ T cells from PBMCs. Receptors originate from a man aged 18 to 30 in good health. Some clones in this sample may be carry-over from other donors' samples.

V is TRBV10-2 and J is TRBJ1-5, with 7 bases matching TRBD1. Germline V lookup: CDR1 WSHSY, CDR2 SAAADI. The CDR3 has 15 amino acids. V shed 6 bases, J shed 1 base, and the junction held 6 bases outside the gene matches. In DNA, the CDR3 is TGCGCCAGCAGGGACAGGCTAGGGAGCAATCAGCCCCAGCATTTT. It yields the protein CASRDRLGSNQPQHF.

The rearrangement joins TRBV9 to TRBJ2-1; D may be TRBD1 or TRBD2 (6 bases each). This CDR3 is built from 16 residues. Trimming took 3 bases from V and 8 from J, leaving 21 bases between them. Germline V gene data show CDR1 as SGDLS and CDR2 as YYNGEE. The CDR3: CASSDYRESPGDEQFF. The CDR3 DNA follows: TGTGCCAGCAGCGATTACAGGGAATCTCCGGGAGATGAGCAGTTCTTC.

The rearrangement joins TRBV7-2 to TRBJ2-1; TRBD2 might be the D (6 bases). CDR3 size: 17 residues. Germline CDR1 is SGHTA and CDR2 is FQGNSA. Deletions cut 7 bases from V and 5 bases from J, with 24 bases between. The CDR3 reads CASTLYPGRTANNEQFF. The DNA of the CDR3 is TGTGCCAGCACCCTCTACCCCGGGAGAACCGCCAACAATGAGCAGTTCTTC.

The chain has TRBV6-1 and TRBJ1-5; possibly TRBD1 for D (5 bases). Germline-derived CDR1 and CDR2 are MNHNS and SASEGT. There are 14 residues in the CDR3. V was cut by 6 bases and J by 5 bases, with 14 bases left in between. The DNA for the CDR3 is TGTGCCAGCAGGGGGCGGGCGGGCTATCAGCCCCAGCATTTT. This translates into CASRGRAGYQPQHF.

The rearrangement links TRBV4-2 to TRBJ2-7; weak D call: TRBD1 (5 bases). The CDR3 runs to 15 residues. Trimming shortened V by 6 bases and J by 2 bases, and 17 bases separated the two germline ends. Germline CDR1 LGHNA, CDR2 YNFKEQ. The CDR3 here is CASRKGREAAYEQYF. In DNA, the CDR3 is TGTGCCAGCAGAAAAGGCAGGGAAGCCGCCTACGAGCAGTACTTC.

The rearrangement uses TRBV28 and TRBJ2-2; 10 positions match TRBD2. The CDR3 extends over 17 amino acids. With 5 bases clipped from V and 2 bases from J, the junction kept 8 bases outside the gene matches. Germline loops: CDR1 MDHEN, CDR2 SYDVKM. This chain's CDR3 is CASSLFLAGDNTGELFF. The CDR3 region has the DNA TGTGCCAGCAGTCTCTTTCTAGCGGGAGACAACACCGGGGAGCTGTTTTTT.

A word on this clone: The sample contains more than one DNA sequence encoding this CDR3. The chain is built from TRBV19 and TRBJ1-1, with TRBD1 matching 10 bases. This CDR3 contains 13 residues. The germline CDR1 and CDR2 sequences are LNHDA and SQIVND (reference sequence). V lost 5 bases and J lost 7; bases outside the gene matches: 4. In DNA form, the CDR3 reads TGTGCCAGTAGTCCGGGACAGGGGATTGAAGCTTTCTTT. Translation: CASSPGQGIEAFF.

The rearrangement uses TRBV9 and TRBJ2-1, with 8 bases fitting TRBD2. The CDR3 extends over 15 amino acids. Germline trimming cut 3 bases from V and 8 bases from J; bases unmatched to any gene: 10. Germline lookup yields CDR1 SGDLS and CDR2 YYNGEE. The CDR3 protein is CASSAFSGSRDEQFF. The CDR3 DNA is TGTGCCAGCAGCGCATTCAGCGGGAGTCGAGATGAGCAGTTCTTC.

The chain recombines TRBV4-2 with TRBJ1-1, with D hard to call. V lost 3 bases to trimming and J lost 7 bases, with 9 bases between them. The germline V gene has CDR1 LGHNA and CDR2 YNFKEQ. The CDR3 totals 12 residues. The CDR3 spells CASSQSSSEAFF. In DNA, the CDR3 is TGTGCCAGCAGCCAGAGCAGCAGTGAAGCTTTCTTT.

This sequence joins TRBV7-9 and TRBJ1-2; 10 bases agree with TRBD1. V was pared by 4 bases and J by 1 base, with 3 bases of the junction left unmatched. The CDR3 loop spans 15 amino acids. The V gene's germline CDR1 is SEHNR and CDR2 FQNEAQ (reference sequence). CDR3 in DNA: TGTGCCAGCAGCTCGGGACAGGGGATTAACTATGGCTACACCTTC. Protein sequence: CASSSGQGINYGYTF.

The V gene is TRBV30, the J gene TRBJ1-2; tentatively, D is TRBD1 (6 bases). Trimming pared 2 bases from V and 4 bases from J, leaving 11 bases between. Germline assignment: CDR1 GTSNPN and CDR2 SVGIG (reference sequence). The CDR3 extends over 13 amino acids. The chain's CDR3 is CAWSPGVGYGYTF. The CDR3, as DNA: TGTGCCTGGAGTCCAGGGGTGGGCTATGGCTACACCTTC.

V usage is TRBV5-5 and J usage is TRBJ1-5; D gene uncertain. The CDR3 contains 15 residues. The germline gives CDR1 SGHKS, CDR2 YYEKEE (reference sequence). Trimming shortened V by 4 bases and J by 2 bases, and 13 bases separated the two germline ends. In nucleotides, the CDR3 is TGTGCCAGCAGCCTAACAGAGACCCGCAATCAGCCCCAGCATTTT. Encoded protein: CASSLTETRNQPQHF.